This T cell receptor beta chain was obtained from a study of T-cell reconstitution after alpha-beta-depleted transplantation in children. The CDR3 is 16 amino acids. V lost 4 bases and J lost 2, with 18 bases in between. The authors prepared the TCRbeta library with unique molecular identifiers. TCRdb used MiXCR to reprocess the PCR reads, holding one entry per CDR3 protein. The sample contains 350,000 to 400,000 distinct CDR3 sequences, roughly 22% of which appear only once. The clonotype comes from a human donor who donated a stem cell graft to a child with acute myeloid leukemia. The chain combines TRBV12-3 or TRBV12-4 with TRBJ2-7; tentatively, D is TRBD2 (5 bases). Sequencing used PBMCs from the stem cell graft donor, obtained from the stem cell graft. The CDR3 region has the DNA TGTGCCAGCAGTTCGCCGACAAGCGGTTTGGCCTACGAGCAGTACTTC. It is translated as CASSSPTSGLAYEQYF.